This entry concerns a single TCR beta chain. There is no known antigen for this receptor. No quality values exist for individual bases; no much larger clone is one base distant. The V end loses 0 bases and the J end loses 4 bases, and a stretch of 10 bases separates them. Via the germline V gene, CDR1 is LGHNA and CDR2 YSLEER. The CDR3 spans 16 residues, from the cysteine through the phenylalanine. Of all the DNA, just the CDR3 is kept, 48 bases in frame from base 1. The library came from 5' RACE. Sequencing took place on an Illumina HiSeq 2500. A second PCR of roughly 7 to 11 cycles was performed with a sample-barcoded 5' primer and a J-beta primer mix. A unique molecular identifier was introduced onto each TCR beta cDNA molecule by a template-switch 5' adaptor carrying 12 random nucleotides. Each sample yielded at least 2.5 million CDR3-containing paired-end reads. First-strand cDNA was synthesized from all RNA with the Mint cDNA synthesis kit, primed by a TRBC-specific oligonucleotide. All cDNA was treated with uracil-DNA glycosylase and then went through a first 18-cycle PCR with the universal primers M1SS and BC2_uni_R. The source study handled its data this way. For normalization, 1 million high-quality reads, each with a distinct molecular identifier, were randomly selected from each sample. Reads sharing molecular identifiers were discarded rather than binned into consensus sequences. MiTCR, with a Q25 quality threshold and the strictest error-elimination algorithm, was used for CDR3 identification, clonotype clustering and error correction. Lower-bound total TCR beta diversity was estimated with a nonparametric unseen species model using Euler transformation. TCRdb handled the public reads itself, with Q25 trimming in fastp and clone calling in MiXCR, and kept productive beta chains. Here each entry gathers all rows of one CDR3 protein and keeps the most common genes and DNA. TCRdb, not the authors, supplied the V and J calls. This sample is represented by about 830,000 distinct CDR3 sequences; 62% of them were singletons. The ten top clones hold around 30% of the sample.

The data stem from a study of blood T cells in healthy people across ages (dated by TCRdb to between 2014 and 2017). Background for the entire study: In model experiments, template switching captured about one uniquely barcoded TCR beta cDNA molecule for every two T cells. The donors were divided into four age groups: young (average around 17 years), middle-aged (approximately 39), aged (approximately 62) and long-lived (roughly 86). Two additional independent replicas of 1 million unique cDNA reads from the same blood draw were analyzed for two donors (one aged 18 to 29 and one aged 80 or older). The study measured age-related changes in TCR beta repertoire diversity using deep sequencing normalized with unique cDNA molecular identifiers. To avoid experimental bias, donors of different ages were distributed randomly across sequencing lanes.

Points the paper makes about the study in general: Estimates of total diversity based on one million sequenced T cells were regarded as lower bounds and as underestimates. Observed TCR beta diversity per million T cells fell roughly linearly with age, and a significant reduction was already apparent by age around 40. There was a strong correlation between observed TCR beta diversity and the percentage of naive T cells measured by flow cytometry. The CMV infection status of donors was not known, potentially confounding age-related changes in expanded clonotypes. The long-lived group showed more naive CD4+ T cells, fewer expanded clones and increased TCR diversity than the aged group, suggesting age selection. Conclusive comparison of naive and antigen-experienced compartments was prevented by the profiling of bulk unsorted PBMCs.

Donors were roughly 40 systemically healthy Caucasian individuals from Russia aged roughly 6 to 100 years. Each donor gave 9 to 10 milliliters of peripheral blood, collected into EDTA-treated Vacutainer tubes. PBMCs were isolated by Ficoll-Paque density-gradient centrifugation, with at least 7 million obtained per sample. Total RNA, at least 5.5 micrograms per sample, was extracted from PBMCs with Trizol reagent. For every donor, an aliquot of PBMCs went through flow cytometry to measure the percentages of naive CD45RAhigh/CD27high T cells. This receptor was taken from a man aged 30 to 45 in good health. The rearrangement joined TRBV4-3 to TRBJ2-6; TRBD2 is a weak D gene call, 5 bases matching. Sequenced input: blood. The CDR3 region has the sequence CASSQEGVGGANVLTF. The DNA sequence is as follows: TGCGCCAGCAGCCAAGAGGGAGTAGGCGGGGCCAACGTCCTGACTTTC.